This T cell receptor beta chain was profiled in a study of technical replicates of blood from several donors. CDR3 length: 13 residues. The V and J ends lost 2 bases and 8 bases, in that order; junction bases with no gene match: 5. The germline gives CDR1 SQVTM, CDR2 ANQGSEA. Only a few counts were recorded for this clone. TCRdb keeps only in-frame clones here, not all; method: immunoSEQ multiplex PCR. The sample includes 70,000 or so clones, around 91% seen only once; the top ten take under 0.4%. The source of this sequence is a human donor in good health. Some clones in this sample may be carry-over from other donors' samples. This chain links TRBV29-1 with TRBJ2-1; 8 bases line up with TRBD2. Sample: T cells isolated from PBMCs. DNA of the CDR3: TGCAGCGTTGAACGGGGGGGGTCCGATGAGCAGTTCTTC. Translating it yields CSVERGGSDEQFF.